Included here is one TCR beta chain sequence, with context. No cognate antigen has been identified for it. The record has no base qualities; no much larger clone is one base away. Receptors were amplified or captured by 5' RACE. TCRdb shows the sequencer as Illumina HiSeq 2500. A second PCR of about 6 to 12 cycles was performed with a sample-barcoded 5' primer and a J-beta primer mix. A template-switch 5' adaptor carrying 12 random nucleotides introduced a unique molecular identifier onto each TCR beta cDNA molecule. Each sample yielded at least 3 million CDR3-containing paired-end reads. First-strand cDNA was synthesized from all RNA with the Mint cDNA synthesis kit, primed by a TRBC-specific oligonucleotide. After uracil-DNA glycosylase treatment, a first 18-cycle PCR used universal primers M1SS and BC2_uni_R on all cDNA. Per the original workflow: Normalization of each sample was performed by random selection of 1 million high-quality reads, each carrying a distinct molecular identifier. Reads sharing molecular identifiers were discarded rather than binned into consensus sequences. CDR3 identification, clonotype clustering and error correction used MiTCR with a Q25 quality threshold and the strictest error-elimination algorithm. A nonparametric unseen species model using Euler transformation provided a lower-bound estimate of total TCR beta diversity. The raw public data were reprocessed by TCRdb itself: fastp quality trimming at Q25, MiXCR clonotype calling, in-frame beta chains only. Identical CDR3 proteins give one entry, which carries the most common genes and DNA. What appears here as the V and J calls and clone size reflects TCRdb's work, not the paper's. Across this sample there are hundreds of thousands of distinct CDR3 sequences, with approximately 40% seen only once. The ten largest clones represent 25% to 35% of the sample.

This record comes from a study of blood T cells in healthy people across ages (dated by TCRdb to the mid-2010s). Regarding the study in general: In model experiments, template switching captured about one uniquely barcoded TCR beta cDNA molecule for every two T cells. Using deep sequencing normalized with unique cDNA molecular identifiers, the study measured how TCR beta repertoire diversity changes with age. Four age groups were formed from the donors: young (average approximately 15 years), middle-aged (around 37), aged (62) and long-lived (approximately 78). To avoid experimental bias, donors of different ages were spread randomly across the sequencing lanes. Using the same blood draw, the study looked at two additional independent replicas of 1 million unique cDNA reads for two donors, one aged 18 to 30 and the other aged 80 or older.

The investigation overall reported the following: Because the CMV infection status of the donors was unknown, age-related changes in expanded clonotypes may potentially have been confounded. Conclusive comparison of naive and antigen-experienced compartments was prevented by the profiling of bulk unsorted PBMCs. Observed TCR beta diversity correlated strongly with the percentage of naive T cells measured by flow cytometry. Compared with the aged group, the long-lived group had more naive CD4+ T cells, fewer expanded clones and increased TCR diversity, suggesting age selection. As age increased, observed TCR beta diversity per million T cells dropped in a roughly linear way, and a significant reduction was already evident by age 40. Estimates of total diversity based on one million sequenced T cells were considered lower bounds and underestimates.

Its CDR3 holds 11 amino acids, cysteine through phenylalanine. Only the CDR3 part of the read is kept: 33 bases, read in frame from the first base. The V and J ends are trimmed by 9 bases and 11 bases, leaving 16 bases between them. Reading the germline V gene gives CDR1 ENHRY and CDR2 SYGVKD. The donors were 40 or so Caucasian individuals from Russia, aged roughly 6 to 100 years, who were systemically healthy. Each donor gave ten milliliters of peripheral blood, drawn into EDTA-treated Vacutainer tubes. Ficoll-Paque density-gradient centrifugation was used to isolate PBMCs, with at least 6 million per sample. Total RNA was extracted from PBMCs with Trizol reagent, with at least 5 micrograms obtained per sample. The percentages of naive CD45RAhigh/CD27high T cells were determined by flow cytometry on a PBMC aliquot from every donor.

The clonotype comes from a man older than 75 in good health. The chain is assembled from TRBV10-3 and TRBJ2-5, with TRBD2 perhaps the D gene, on 6 matching bases. Sequencing input: blood. The CDR3 amino acid sequence is: CAIGGAYEQYF. The base sequence is TGTGCCATTGGAGGGGCCTATGAGCAGTACTTC.